The entry below describes one TCR beta chain. For recovered donors of Cohort 3, there were two negative PCRs, clearance, or symptom resolution. The CDR3 is 15 amino acids. V lost 0 bases and J lost 4, with 12 bases in between. Germline CDR1 reads SGHRS; CDR2 reads YFSETQ. Assay: immunoSEQ multiplex PCR; the TCRdb copy retains only in-frame clones and omits some. The sample has 300,000 to 350,000 clones; just under 90% are singletons. This sample was taken from a study of blood T cell repertoires in COVID-19. The gene calls are TRBV5-1 and TRBJ2-3, with D perhaps matching TRBD2 (6 bases). Material for sequencing was PBMCs or T cells enriched from blood (not recorded which). This sequence originates from a woman in her twenties or thirties who had recovered from COVID-19. The CDR3 sequence is CASSLARGGADTQYF. The CDR3, as DNA: TGCGCCAGCAGCTTGGCTAGGGGCGGGGCAGATACGCAGTATTTT.